This T cell receptor beta chain derives from a study of tumor-infiltrating lymphocytes in primary liver carcinoma. Trimming stripped 3 bases from V and 1 base from J, with 11 bases between. CDR1 and CDR2 (germline): MDHEN, SYDVKM. CDR3 length: 15 amino acids. Researchers generated TCR beta cDNA from roughly 510 ng of total RNA, relying on a constant-region primer. Sequencing libraries for TCR beta derived from three nested multiplex PCR rounds that used slightly modified ARM-PCR. It was with TRBV1-TRBV30 forward primers and a C-beta reverse primer that the first two PCR rounds were run, at 10 cycles each. TCRdb passed the multiplex PCR reads through MiXCR, listing each CDR3 protein once. The sample lists 330,000 or so distinct CDR3 sequences; almost 65% were seen once. Blood RNA originated from unsorted whole blood, with germline DNA additionally extracted.

This chain joins TRBV28 and TRBJ2-3; D possibly corresponds to TRBD2 (6 bases). This sequence originates from a man aged 35 to 55 with primary liver carcinoma and hepatitis B virus infection. Sequenced input: peripheral blood. The CDR3 bases are TGTGCCAGCAGTTTCGGGACTCGGGGCACAGATACGCAGTATTTT. Amino acids: CASSFGTRGTDTQYF.